This TCR beta chain came from a study of blood T cell repertoires in COVID-19. Study-wide background: Acute and convalescent COVID-19 specimens originated in the United States, Italy and Spain.

In germline, CDR1 is SGHNT, CDR2 YYREEE (reference sequence). This CDR3 region has 15 residues. Trimming pared 4 bases from V and 0 bases from J, leaving 14 bases between. Source study methods: Counts of nucleated cells, estimated from reference gene primer amplification, were obtained. Here immunoSEQ multiplex PCR was the method, and the copy in TCRdb shows in-frame clones only, minus some. The V and J calls and clone size were taken over from that table, and D and trimming were inferred from the DNA. The table records about 150,000 clones, 90% of them present only once. V gene TRBV5-4 combines with J gene TRBJ2-7; no firm D call. The TCR was taken from a man between 50 and 59 years old with acute or convalescent COVID-19. The sequencing sample was made of peripheral blood. The CDR3: CASSPRGADSYEQYF. The DNA for the CDR3 is TGTGCCAGCAGCCCCCGAGGCGCCGACTCCTACGAGCAGTACTTC. Combining the CDR3 with reference TRBV5-4 and TRBJ2-7 gives the whole variable domain ETGVTQSPTHLIKTRGQQVTLRCSSQSGHNTVSWYQQALGQGPQFIFQYYREEENGRGNFPPRFSGLQFPNYSSELNVNALELDDSALYLCASSPRGADSYEQYFGPGTRLTVT.